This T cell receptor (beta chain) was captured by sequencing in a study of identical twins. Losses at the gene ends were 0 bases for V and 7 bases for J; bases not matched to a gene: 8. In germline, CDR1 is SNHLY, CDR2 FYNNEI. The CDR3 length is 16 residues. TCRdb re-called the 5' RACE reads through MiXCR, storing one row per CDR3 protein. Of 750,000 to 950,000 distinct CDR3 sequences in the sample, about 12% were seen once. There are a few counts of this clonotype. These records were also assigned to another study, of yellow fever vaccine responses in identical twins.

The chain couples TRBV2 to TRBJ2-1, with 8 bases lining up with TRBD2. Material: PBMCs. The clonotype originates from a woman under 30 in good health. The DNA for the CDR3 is TGTGCCAGCAGTGAAGCTTCGGGAGGGCCGAGTAATGAGCAGTTCTTC. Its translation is CASSEASGGPSNEQFF.